This T cell receptor (beta chain) was identified during a study of PD-1 blockade in classical Hodgkin lymphoma. CDR3 length equals 15 residues. J lost 3 bases, V lost 6 bases, and 9 bases had no gene match. Germline-derived CDR1 and CDR2 are ENHRY and SYGVKD. This clone occurred once. The antigen remains unidentified. Profiling relied on immunoSEQ multiplex PCR, and the TCRdb table lists in-frame clones only, not all of them. This sample has 85,000 to 90,000 clones, with 90% found just once. Study observations and caveats: Before treatment, complete responders showed about the same diversity as newly diagnosed patients.

As for time point: cycle 4 day 1 (C4D1), after five to seven weeks of nivolumab. All patients experienced relapse after autologous stem cell transplantation, and brentuximab vedotin exposure was variable. The TCR sequence derives from a human donor with classical Hodgkin lymphoma. The rearrangement links TRBV10-3 to TRBJ2-3; TRBD2 agrees at 7 bases. The material sequenced was peripheral blood mononuclear cells (PBMCs), taken before the fourth cycle of nivolumab. CDR3 coding DNA: TGTGCCATCAGGGGTCGCGGGAGCCCGACAGATACGCAGTATTTT. Encoded protein: CAIRGRGSPTDTQYF.